This T cell receptor beta chain comes out of a study of long-term antiretroviral therapy in people with HIV. General study points: Gathering of blood took place between about 2003 and 2017, possibly under older ART regimens. The study found that diversity rose after ART but stayed below transplant donor controls.

The table lists this clone with a few counts. Its antigen remains unidentified. Survey-level resolution applied to immunoSEQ assay v3.0. Profiled with immunoSEQ multiplex PCR; TCRdb holds only in-frame clones, not every one. The data contain tens of thousands of clones, more than 75% of them singletons. V lost 6 bases and J 0 bases, leaving 6 bases between the germline ends. Germline CDR1 and CDR2: MNHEY and SMNVEV (reference sequence). This CDR3 has 13 amino acids. The V and J genes are TRBV27 and TRBJ1-5; D is unclear. This TCR was sampled from a man in his forties or fifties with HIV. The starting material was unsorted PBMCs, obtained 4.8 to 5 years after starting antiretroviral therapy. The CDR3 bases are TGTGCCAGCAGCCGCTATAGCAATCAGCCCCAGCATTTT. Amino acids: CASSRYSNQPQHF.